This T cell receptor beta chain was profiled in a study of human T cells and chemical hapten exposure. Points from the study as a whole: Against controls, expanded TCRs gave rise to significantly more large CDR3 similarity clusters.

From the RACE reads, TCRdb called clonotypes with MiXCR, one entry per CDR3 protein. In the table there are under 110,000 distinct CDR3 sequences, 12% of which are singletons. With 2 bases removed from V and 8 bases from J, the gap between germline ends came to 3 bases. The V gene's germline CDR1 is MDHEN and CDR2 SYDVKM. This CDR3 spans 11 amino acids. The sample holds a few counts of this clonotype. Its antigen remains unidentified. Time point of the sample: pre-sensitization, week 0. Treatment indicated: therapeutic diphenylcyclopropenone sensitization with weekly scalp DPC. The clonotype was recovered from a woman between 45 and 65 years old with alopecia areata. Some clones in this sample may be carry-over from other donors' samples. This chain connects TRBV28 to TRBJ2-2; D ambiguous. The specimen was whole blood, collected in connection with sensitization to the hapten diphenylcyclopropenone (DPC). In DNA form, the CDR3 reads TGTGCCAGCAGTTTAGAAGGGGAGCTGTTTTTT. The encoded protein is CASSLEGELFF. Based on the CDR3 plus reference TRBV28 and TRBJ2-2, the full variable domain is DVKVTQSSRYLVKRTGEKVFLECVQDMDHENMFWYRQDPGLGLRLIYFSYDVKMKEKGDIPEGYSVSREKKERFSLILESASTNQTSMYLCASSLEGELFFGEGSRLTVL.